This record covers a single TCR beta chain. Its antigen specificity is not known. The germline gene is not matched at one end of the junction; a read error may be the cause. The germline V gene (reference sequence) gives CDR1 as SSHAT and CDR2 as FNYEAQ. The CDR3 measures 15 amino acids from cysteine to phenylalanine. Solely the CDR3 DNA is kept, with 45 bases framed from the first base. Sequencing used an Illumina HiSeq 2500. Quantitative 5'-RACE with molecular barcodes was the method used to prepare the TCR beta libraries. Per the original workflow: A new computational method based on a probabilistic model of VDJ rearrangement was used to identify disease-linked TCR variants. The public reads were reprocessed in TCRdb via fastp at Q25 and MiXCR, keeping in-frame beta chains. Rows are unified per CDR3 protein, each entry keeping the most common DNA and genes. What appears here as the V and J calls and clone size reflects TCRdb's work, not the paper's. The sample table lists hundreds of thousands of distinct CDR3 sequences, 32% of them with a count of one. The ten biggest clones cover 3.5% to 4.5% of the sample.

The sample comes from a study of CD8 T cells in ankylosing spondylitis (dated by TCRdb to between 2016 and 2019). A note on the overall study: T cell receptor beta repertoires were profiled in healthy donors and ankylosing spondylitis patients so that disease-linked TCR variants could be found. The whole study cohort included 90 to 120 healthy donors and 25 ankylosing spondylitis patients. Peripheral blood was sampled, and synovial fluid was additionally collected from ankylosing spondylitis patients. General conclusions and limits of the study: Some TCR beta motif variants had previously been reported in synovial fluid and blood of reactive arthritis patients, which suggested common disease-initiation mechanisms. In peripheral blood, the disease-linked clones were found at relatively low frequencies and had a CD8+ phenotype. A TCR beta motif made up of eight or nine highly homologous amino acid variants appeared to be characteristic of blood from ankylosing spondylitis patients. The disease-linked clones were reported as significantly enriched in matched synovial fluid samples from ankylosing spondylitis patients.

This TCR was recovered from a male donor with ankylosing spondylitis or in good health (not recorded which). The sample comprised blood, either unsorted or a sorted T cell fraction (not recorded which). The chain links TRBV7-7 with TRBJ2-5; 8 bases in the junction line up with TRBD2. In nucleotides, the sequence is TGTGCTAGCAGCCAGGCCGGGGGGGTACAAGAGACCCAGTACTTC. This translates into CASSQAGGVQETQYF.